This T cell receptor (beta chain) is from a study of blood T cell repertoires in COVID-19. Across the study: Sources were T cells, B-cell-depleted T cells, or PBMCs; the material itself was cDNA or gDNA.

This CDR3 is built from 16 residues. V dropped 3 bases and J dropped 7; count of bases not matched to a gene: 10. Germline lookup yields CDR1 LNHDA and CDR2 SQIVND (reference sequence). Authors' data handling: Researchers report that nucleated cell counts were estimated from reference gene primer amplification. Here immunoSEQ multiplex PCR was the method, and the copy in TCRdb shows in-frame clones only, minus some. The D gene and trimming were derived from the DNA, and the V and J assignments and clone size from that table. The sample lists over 85,000 clones; around 83% were seen once. Sequencing input: peripheral blood. The rearrangement links TRBV19 to TRBJ1-2; TRBD1 matches at 11 bases. The sequence came from a woman in her 70s with acute or convalescent COVID-19. In nucleotides, the CDR3 is TGTGCCAGTAGTATGTCCGGGACAGGGGGAGGTTTTGGCTACACCTTC. It specifies CASSMSGTGGGFGYTF.